The T cell receptor beta chain described here comes from a study of T cell repertoires and HLA-DP antigens. Study as a whole: One alloantigen had roughly nine groove amino acid differences from self, the other one.

About this clone itself: What it binds is unknown.

The assay was immunoSEQ multiplex PCR, and TCRdb's table has in-frame clones only and misses some. The table has over 100,000 clones, 90% to 95% seen once. This CDR3 spans 18 amino acids. V was clipped by 5 bases and J by 0 bases, with 22 bases between them. CDR1 MNHEY and CDR2 SMNVEV come from the germline V gene (reference sequence). This sequence joins TRBV27 and TRBJ1-1; the D gene is possibly TRBD1 (5 bases). The sample was CD4+ T cells from PBMCs. The sequence was collected from a woman aged 18-29 years in good health and CMV-seronegative. CDR3 sequence reads: CASSRTGAGLLMNTEAFF. CDR3 sequence (DNA): TGTGCCAGCAGTCGCACTGGGGCTGGGTTGCTTATGAACACTGAAGCTTTCTTT.